A single sample gave rise to the 10 T cell receptor beta chains below, sequenced in a study of cytomegalovirus exposure and HLA in healthy donors. Primers: 60 Vbeta forward and 13 Jbeta reverse. Repertoires were generated with immunoSEQ multiplex PCR, while TCRdb's copy carries only in-frame clones and drops some. The sample contains roughly 120,000 clones, around 70% of which appear only once. Sample: PBMCs. The receptor set was obtained from a woman aged 45-60 years in good health and CMV-seropositive.

V and J are TRBV4-1 and TRBJ1-5, with 11 bases aligning to TRBD1. V lost 5 bases, J lost 1 base, and 4 bases stayed unmatched. There are 16 residues in the CDR3. Germline V gene lookup returns CDR1 MGHRA and CDR2 YSYEKL. CDR3 DNA: TGCGCCAGCAGCTACGGACAGGGGGCAAGCAATCAGCCCCAGCATTTT. It translates to CASSYGQGASNQPQHF.

The V call is TRBV4-3, the J call TRBJ2-3, with 13 bases aligning to TRBD2. The length of the CDR3 is 18 residues. Trimming took 0 bases from V and 5 from J; bases not matched to a gene: 8. Germline V lookup: CDR1 LGHNA, CDR2 YSLEER. The CDR3 DNA follows: TGCGCCAGCAGCCAAGAGAGACTAGCGGGGGGATTATTAGATACGCAGTATTTT. This codes for CASSQERLAGGLLDTQYF.

V usage is TRBV7-9 and J usage is TRBJ2-7, with TRBD2 matching over 8 bases. There are 15 residues in the CDR3. Germline V gene sequence: CDR1 SEHNR, CDR2 FQNEAQ (reference sequence). Trimming at V came to 5 bases and at J to 7 bases, leaving 13 bases not matched to a gene. The CDR3 bases are TGTGCCAGCAGCCCCCGGGAGGGCCCAAGTGGTGAGCAGTACTTC. Amino acids: CASSPREGPSGEQYF.

The CDR3 nucleotides read TGTGCCAGTCAGCTGGAGGGAGCTACCCAAAATTCACCCCTCCACTTT. Encoded protein: CASQLEGATQNSPLHF. The chain employs TRBV7-2 and TRBJ1-6; D ambiguous. Per the germline V gene, CDR1 is SGHTA and CDR2 is FQGNSA. CDR3 size: 16 residues. Trimming cost V 9 bases and J 7 bases, with 22 bases left between them.

J is TRBJ2-5 and V is TRBV4-3, with TRBD2 matching over 13 bases. Germline CDR1 and CDR2: LGHNA and YSLEER. Unmatched junction bases numbered 3, after V lost 3 bases and J lost 2 bases. The CDR3 totals 16 residues. The CDR3: CASSQEGLAGQETQYF. CDR3 DNA sequence: TGCGCCAGCAGCCAGGAGGGACTAGCGGGGCAAGAGACCCAGTACTTC.

V usage is TRBV10-3 and J usage is TRBJ1-1; 8 bases are a match to TRBD1. Germline lookup yields CDR1 ENHRY and CDR2 SYGVKD. This CDR3 region has 16 residues. V was pared by 4 bases and J by 6 bases, with 13 bases of the junction left unmatched. The DNA of the CDR3 is TGTGCCATCAGTGGGGACGCTAAGTCAGGGGGCGCTGAAGCTTTCTTT. This encodes CAISGDAKSGGAEAFF.

This chain's CDR3 is CASSSGTGGTTNEKLFF. CDR3 bases: TGCGCCAGCAGCTCGGGGACAGGGGGGACAACTAATGAAAAACTGTTTTTT. The V call is TRBV5-1, the J call TRBJ1-4; TRBD1 matches at 11 bases. Losses at the gene ends were 3 bases for V and 0 bases for J; bases not matched to a gene: 4. The CDR3 extends over 17 amino acids. The germline CDR1 and CDR2 sequences are SGHRS and YFSETQ.

This clone was detected a few times. The chain recombines TRBV4-2 with TRBJ2-3; 11 bases fit TRBD2. The CDR3 loop spans 17 amino acids. The V gene end was trimmed by 2 bases and the J gene end by 0 bases; junction bases not matched to a gene: 4. CDR1 is LGHNA and CDR2 is YNFKEQ in the germline V gene. CDR3 in DNA: TGTGCCAGCAGCCAACTTAGCGGGGGGGCTAGCACAGATACGCAGTATTTT. Residues: CASSQLSGGASTDTQYF.

J is TRBJ1-1 and V is TRBV9; a possible D gene is TRBD1 (6 bases). The CDR3 consists of 14 residues. Trimming left V 3 bases short and J 2 bases short, with 11 bases between. From germline, CDR1 is SGDLS and CDR2 YYNGEE. CDR3 coding DNA: TGTGCCAGCAGCGGAACGGGACAAAACACTGAAGCTTTCTTT. Its translation: CASSGTGQNTEAFF.

V usage is TRBV7-3 and J usage is TRBJ2-3; the D is unclear. Germline V gene sequence: CDR1 SGHTA, CDR2 FQGTGA. V lost 0 bases and J 9 bases, leaving 7 bases between the germline ends. The CDR3 has 12 amino acids. This CDR3 is CASSLTVGTQYF. In DNA form, the CDR3 reads TGTGCCAGCAGCTTAACTGTCGGGACGCAGTATTTT.